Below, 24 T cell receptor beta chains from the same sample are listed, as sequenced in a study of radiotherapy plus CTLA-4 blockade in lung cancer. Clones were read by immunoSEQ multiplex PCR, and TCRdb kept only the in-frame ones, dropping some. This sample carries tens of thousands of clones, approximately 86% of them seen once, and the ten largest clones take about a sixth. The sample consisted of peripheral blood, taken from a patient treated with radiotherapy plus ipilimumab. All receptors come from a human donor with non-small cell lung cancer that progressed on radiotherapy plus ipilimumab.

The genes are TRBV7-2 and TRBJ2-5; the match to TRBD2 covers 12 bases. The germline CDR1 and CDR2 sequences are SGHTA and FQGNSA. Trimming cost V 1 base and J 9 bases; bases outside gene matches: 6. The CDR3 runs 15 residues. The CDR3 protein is CASSLGLAGVAAQYF. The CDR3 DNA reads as TGTGCCAGCAGCTTAGGACTAGCGGGAGTGGCGGCCCAGTACTTC.

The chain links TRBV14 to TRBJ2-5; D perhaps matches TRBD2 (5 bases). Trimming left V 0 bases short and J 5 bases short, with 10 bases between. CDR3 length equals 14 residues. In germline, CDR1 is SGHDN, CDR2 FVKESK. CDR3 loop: CASSQDLIAETQYF. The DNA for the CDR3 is TGTGCCAGCAGCCAAGATCTGATAGCGGAGACCCAGTACTTC. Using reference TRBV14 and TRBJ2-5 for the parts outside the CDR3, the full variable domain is EAGVTQFPSHSVIEKGQTVTLRCDPISGHDNLYWYRRVMGKEIKFLLHFVKESKQDESGMPNNRFLAERTGGTYSTLKVQPAELEDSGVYFCASSQDLIAETQYFGPGTRLLVL.

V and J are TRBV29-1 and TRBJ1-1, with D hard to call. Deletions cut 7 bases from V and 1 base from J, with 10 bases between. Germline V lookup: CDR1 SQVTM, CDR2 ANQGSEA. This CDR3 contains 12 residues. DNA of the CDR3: TGCAGCGCCATAGATCCGAACACTGAAGCTTTCTTT. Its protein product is CSAIDPNTEAFF. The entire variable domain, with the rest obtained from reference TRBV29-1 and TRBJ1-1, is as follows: SAVISQKPSRDICQRGTSLTIQCQVDSQVTMMFWYRQQPGQSLTLIATANQGSEATYESGFVIDKFPISRPNLTFSTLTVSNMSPEDSSIYLCSAIDPNTEAFFGQGTRLTVV.

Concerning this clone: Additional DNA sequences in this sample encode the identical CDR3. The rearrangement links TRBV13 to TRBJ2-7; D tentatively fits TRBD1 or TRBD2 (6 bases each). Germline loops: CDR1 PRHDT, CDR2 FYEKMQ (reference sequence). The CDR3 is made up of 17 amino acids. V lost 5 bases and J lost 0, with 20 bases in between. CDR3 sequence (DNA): TGTGCCAGCAGCACTAGGGGTCGGGGGCGGAGCTCCTACGAGCAGTACTTC. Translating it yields CASSTRGRGRSSYEQYF.

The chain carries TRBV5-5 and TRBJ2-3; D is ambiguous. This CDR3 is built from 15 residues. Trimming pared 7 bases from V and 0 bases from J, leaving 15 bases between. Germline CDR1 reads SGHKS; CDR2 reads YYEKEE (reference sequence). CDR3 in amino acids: CASLGRNPSTDTQYF. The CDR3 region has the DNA TGTGCCAGCCTAGGTCGAAACCCAAGCACAGATACGCAGTATTTT.

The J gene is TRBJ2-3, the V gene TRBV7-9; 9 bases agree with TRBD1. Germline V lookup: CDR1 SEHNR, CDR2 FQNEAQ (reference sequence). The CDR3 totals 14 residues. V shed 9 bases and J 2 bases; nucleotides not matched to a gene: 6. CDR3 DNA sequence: TGTGCCAGTGGGGACAGGGCCCTCACAGATACGCAGTATTTT. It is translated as CASGDRALTDTQYF.

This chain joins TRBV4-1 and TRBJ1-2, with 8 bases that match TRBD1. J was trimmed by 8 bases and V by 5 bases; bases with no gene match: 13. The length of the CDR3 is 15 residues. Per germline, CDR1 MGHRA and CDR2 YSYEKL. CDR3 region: CASSDDRGGVMGYTF. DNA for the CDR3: TGCGCCAGCAGCGATGACAGGGGAGGGGTGATGGGCTACACCTTC.

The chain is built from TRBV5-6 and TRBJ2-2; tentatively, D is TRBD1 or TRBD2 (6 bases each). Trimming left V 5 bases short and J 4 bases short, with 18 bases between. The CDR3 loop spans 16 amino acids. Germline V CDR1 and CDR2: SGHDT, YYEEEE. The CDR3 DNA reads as TGTGCCAGCAGACCACGGGGGCATAGGGGCACCGGGGAGCTGTTTTTT. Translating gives CASRPRGHRGTGELFF.

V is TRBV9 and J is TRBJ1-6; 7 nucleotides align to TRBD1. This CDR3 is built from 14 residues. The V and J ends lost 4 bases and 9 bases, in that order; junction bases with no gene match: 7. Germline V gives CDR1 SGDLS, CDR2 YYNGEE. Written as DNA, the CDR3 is TGTGCCAGCAGCAATCGGGACAGTGGTTCACCCCTCCACTTT. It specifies CASSNRDSGSPLHF.

DNA of the CDR3: TGTGCCAGCAGTTACTCTCGAGATCAGTACTTC. It is translated as CASSYSRDQYF. J is TRBJ2-7 and V is TRBV6-5; D is uncertain. V was clipped by 0 bases and J by 10 bases, with 7 bases between them. The CDR3 is made up of 11 amino acids. Germline V gene sequence: CDR1 MNHEY, CDR2 SVGAGI.

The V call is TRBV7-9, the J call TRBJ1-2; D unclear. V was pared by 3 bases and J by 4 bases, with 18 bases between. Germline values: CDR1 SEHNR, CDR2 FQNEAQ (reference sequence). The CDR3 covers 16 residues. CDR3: CASSFVEGRRSYGYTF. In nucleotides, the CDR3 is TGTGCCAGCAGCTTCGTGGAGGGCCGCCGAAGCTATGGCTACACCTTC.

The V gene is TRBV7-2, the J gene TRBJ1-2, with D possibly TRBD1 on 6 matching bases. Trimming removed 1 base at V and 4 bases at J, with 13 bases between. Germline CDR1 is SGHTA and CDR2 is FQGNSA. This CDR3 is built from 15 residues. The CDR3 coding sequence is TGTGCCAGCAGCTTAGTTCCAGGGGCTTCCTATGGCTACACCTTC. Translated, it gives CASSLVPGASYGYTF.

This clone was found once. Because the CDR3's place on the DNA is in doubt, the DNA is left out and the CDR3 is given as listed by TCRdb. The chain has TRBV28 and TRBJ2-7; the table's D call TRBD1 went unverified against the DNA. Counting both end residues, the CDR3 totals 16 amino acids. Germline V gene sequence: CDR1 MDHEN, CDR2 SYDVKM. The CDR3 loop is CASVPVSSSGGPEQYF.

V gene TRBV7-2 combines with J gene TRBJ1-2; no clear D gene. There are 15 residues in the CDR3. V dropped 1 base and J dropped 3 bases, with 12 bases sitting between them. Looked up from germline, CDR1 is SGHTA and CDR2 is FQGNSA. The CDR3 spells CASSLEKGEYYGYTF. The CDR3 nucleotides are TGTGCCAGCAGCTTAGAGAAGGGAGAGTACTATGGCTACACCTTC.

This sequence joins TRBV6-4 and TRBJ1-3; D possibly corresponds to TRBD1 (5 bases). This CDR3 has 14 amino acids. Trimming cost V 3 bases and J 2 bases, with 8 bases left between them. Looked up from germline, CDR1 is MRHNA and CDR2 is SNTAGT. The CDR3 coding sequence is TGTGCCAGCAGTGAGGGGGTTACTGGAAACACCATATATTTT. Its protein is CASSEGVTGNTIYF.

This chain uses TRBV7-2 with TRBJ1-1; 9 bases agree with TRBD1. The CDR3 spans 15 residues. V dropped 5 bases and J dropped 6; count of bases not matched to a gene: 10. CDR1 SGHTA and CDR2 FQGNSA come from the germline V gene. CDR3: CASSPRGTGFPEAFF. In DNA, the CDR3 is TGTGCCAGCAGCCCCCGAGGGACAGGGTTCCCTGAAGCTTTCTTT.

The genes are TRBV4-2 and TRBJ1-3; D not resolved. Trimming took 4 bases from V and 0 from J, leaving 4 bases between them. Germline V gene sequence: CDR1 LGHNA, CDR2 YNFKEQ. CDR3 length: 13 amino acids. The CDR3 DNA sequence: TGTGCCAGCAGCCTCTCCTCTGGAAACACCATATATTTT. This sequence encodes CASSLSSGNTIYF.

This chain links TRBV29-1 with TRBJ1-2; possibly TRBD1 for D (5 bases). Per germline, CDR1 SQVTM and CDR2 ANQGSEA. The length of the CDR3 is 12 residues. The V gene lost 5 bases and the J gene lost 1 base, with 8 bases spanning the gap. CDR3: CSVRDGNYGYTF. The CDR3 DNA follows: TGCAGCGTTCGGGACGGTAACTATGGCTACACCTTC.

CDR3 coding DNA: TGTGCCAGCAGCTTGGATGGAGTGAACACTGAAGCTTTCTTT. This sequence encodes CASSLDGVNTEAFF. The chain recombines TRBV5-4 with TRBJ1-1, with D unclear. The CDR3 consists of 14 residues. V was clipped by 0 bases and J by 0 bases, with 6 bases between them. Germline lookup yields CDR1 SGHNT and CDR2 YYREEE (reference sequence).

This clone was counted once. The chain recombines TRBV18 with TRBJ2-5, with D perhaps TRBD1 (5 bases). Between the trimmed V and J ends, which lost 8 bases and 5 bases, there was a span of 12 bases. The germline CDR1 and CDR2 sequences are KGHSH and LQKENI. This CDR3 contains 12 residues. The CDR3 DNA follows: TGTGCCAGCCAGGGTGCAGGCGAGACCCAGTACTTC. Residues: CASQGAGETQYF. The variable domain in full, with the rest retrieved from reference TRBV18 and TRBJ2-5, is NAGVMQNPRHLVRRRGQEARLRCSPMKGHSHVYWYRQLPEEGLKFMVYLQKENIIDESGMPKERFSAEFPKEGPSILRIQQVVRGDSAAYFCASQGAGETQYFGPGTRLLVL.

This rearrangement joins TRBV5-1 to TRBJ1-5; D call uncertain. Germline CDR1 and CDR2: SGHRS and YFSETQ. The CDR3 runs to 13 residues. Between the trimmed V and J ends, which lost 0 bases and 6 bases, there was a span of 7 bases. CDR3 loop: CASSLEGTQPQHF. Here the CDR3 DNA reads TGCGCCAGCAGCTTGGAGGGCACTCAGCCCCAGCATTTT.

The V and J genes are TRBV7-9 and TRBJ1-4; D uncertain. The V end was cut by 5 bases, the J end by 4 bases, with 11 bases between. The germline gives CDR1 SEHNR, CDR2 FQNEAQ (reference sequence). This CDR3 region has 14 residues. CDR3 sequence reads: CASSGRSHNEKLFF. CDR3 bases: TGTGCCAGCAGCGGCCGGTCCCATAATGAAAAACTGTTTTTT.

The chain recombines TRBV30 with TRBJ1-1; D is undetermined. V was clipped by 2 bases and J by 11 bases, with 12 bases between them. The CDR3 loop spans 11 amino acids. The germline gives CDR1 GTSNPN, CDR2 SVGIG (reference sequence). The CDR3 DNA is TGTGCCTGGAGTCGGGGAGAGAGGGCTTTCTTT. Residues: CAWSRGERAFF.

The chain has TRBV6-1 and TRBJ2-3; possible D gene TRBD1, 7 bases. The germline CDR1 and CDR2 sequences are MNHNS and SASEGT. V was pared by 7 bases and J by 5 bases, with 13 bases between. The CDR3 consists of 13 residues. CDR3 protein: CASTEGAQDTQYF. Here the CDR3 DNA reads TGTGCCAGCACGGAGGGGGCGCAAGATACGCAGTATTTT.